Listed here is a single TCR beta chain. Its specificity is unknown. Libraries were UMI-labeled 5' RACE TRB cDNA. One entry per CDR3 protein, without DNA, is what TCRdb gives after re-calling the 5' RACE reads. The sample includes roughly 80,000 distinct CDR3 sequences. CD45RO-CCR7+CD27+CD95- expression identified naive CD8+ T cells. The data derive from a study of CXCR3-negative and CXCR3-positive naive CD8 T cells. Whole-study context: The TRB read total, about 135 million, broke down to about 1.5 +/- 0.3 million reads per library. Study-wide findings and caveats: In naive cells, CXCR3-negative and CXCR3-positive subsets had similar TRBV-TRBJ usage; memory cells differed. Both naive subsets had comparably high diversity; memory CD8+ cells much lower. CXCR3-positive naive cells carried more hydrophobic TRB CDR3s than CXCR3-negative naive cells did.

The sequenced sample consisted of naive CXCR3+ CD8+ T cells from blood. Sample subset: CD45RO-CCR7+CD27+CD95- naive CD8+ T cells expressing CXCR3 (TNR3+). The clonotype comes from a human donor in good health. Some clones in this sample may be carry-over from other donors' samples.

CDR3 sequence: CASSSAQGLRPDTQYF. The rearrangement joins TRBV28 to TRBJ2-3; TCRdb outputs TRBD1, but without DNA this stays unchecked. This CDR3 has 16 residues. CDR1 and CDR2 (germline): MDHEN, SYDVKM. Drawing the rest from reference TRBV28 and TRBJ2-3, the complete variable domain is DVKVTQSSRYLVKRTGEKVFLECVQDMDHENMFWYRQDPGLGLRLIYFSYDVKMKEKGDIPEGYSVSREKKERFSLILESASTNQTSMYLCASSSAQGLRPDTQYFGPGTRLTVL.